This T cell receptor (beta chain) was retrieved from a study of cytomegalovirus exposure and HLA in healthy donors. As regards this clone: The antigen is not known.

Researchers ran the PCR with 60 Vbeta and 13 Jbeta primers. Clones were sequenced by immunoSEQ multiplex PCR, and TCRdb holds only the in-frame ones, with some missing. Of about 120,000 clones listed, approximately 78% are singletons. CDR3 size: 16 residues. The V end was cut by 6 bases, the J end by 8 bases, with 25 bases between. Germline values: CDR1 SQVTM, CDR2 ANQGSEA. General study points: Most TCRs appeared rarely, but some public TCRs recurred in many donors.

This TCR derives from a man aged 35 to 55 in good health and CMV-seronegative. J is TRBJ1-4 and V is TRBV29-1, with D unclear. Sequences were obtained from PBMCs. CDR3 in DNA: TGCAGCGTCCTAACGGCCGACCGCGCAAGAGGGGAAAAACTGTTTTTT. Protein: CSVLTADRARGEKLFF.